These 5 T cell receptor beta chains originate from one sample sequenced in a study of cytomegalovirus exposure and HLA in healthy donors. With 60 Vbeta and 13 Jbeta primers, the PCR was carried out. Method: immunoSEQ multiplex PCR; TCRdb's copy keeps in-frame clones and lacks some. Altogether 150,000 to 200,000 clones are present, around 62% being singletons, with the ten largest covering 2.5% to 3%. Sequences were obtained from PBMCs. The source of these receptors is a man aged 40-55 years in good health and CMV-seronegative.

This clone was observed a few times. This chain joins TRBV4-2 and TRBJ2-1; 9 bases agree with TRBD1. Germline-derived CDR1 and CDR2 are LGHNA and YNFKEQ. Trimming removed 4 bases from V and 7 bases from J; junction bases left unmatched: 8. The length of the CDR3 is 15 residues. The CDR3 region is CASSRRDREDNEQFF. The CDR3 nucleotides read TGTGCCAGCAGCCGCCGGGACAGGGAAGATAATGAGCAGTTCTTC.

There are a few counts of this clone. The rearrangement links TRBV29-1 to TRBJ1-4; the match to TRBD1 covers 8 bases. Trimming took 6 bases from V and 4 from J; bases not matched to a gene: 10. The V gene's germline CDR1 is SQVTM and CDR2 ANQGSEA. The CDR3 runs to 15 residues. The CDR3 sequence is CSVPQGAVHNEKLFF. The DNA for the CDR3 is TGCAGCGTACCCCAGGGGGCCGTACATAATGAAAAACTGTTTTTT.

The chain links TRBV7-9 to TRBJ2-7, with a possible D match to TRBD1 (5 bases). The CDR3 sequence is 13 residues long. V was shortened by 6 bases and J by 5 bases, with 14 bases between the two germline ends. Germline V gene lookup returns CDR1 SEHNR and CDR2 FQNEAQ (reference sequence). This CDR3 is CASSLTRVHEQYF. CDR3 in DNA: TGTGCCAGCAGTTTAACCAGGGTCCACGAGCAGTACTTC. The variable domain in full, completed from reference TRBV7-9 and TRBJ2-7, reads DTGVSQNPRHKITKRGQNVTFRCDPISEHNRLYWYRQTLGQGPEFLTYFQNEAQLEKSRLLSDRFSAERPKGSFSTLEIQRTEQGDSAMYLCASSLTRVHEQYFGPGTRLTVT.

The chain uses TRBV6-5 and TRBJ2-7; TRBD1 might be the D (6 bases). The CDR3 sequence is 15 residues long. CDR1 is MNHEY, CDR2 SVGAGI, per germline. Trimming took off 1 base at V and 2 bases at J, with 12 bases between the two ends. The CDR3: CASSYFQGPTYEQYF. The CDR3 DNA follows: TGTGCCAGCAGTTACTTTCAGGGGCCTACCTACGAGCAGTACTTC.

The gene calls are TRBV6-4 and TRBJ2-7, with D possibly TRBD1 on 5 matching bases. Trimming pared 0 bases from V and 2 bases from J, leaving 11 bases between. The CDR3 has 15 amino acids. The germline V gene encodes CDR1 MRHNA and CDR2 SNTAGT. CDR3 coding DNA: TGTGCCAGCAGTGACTCGAAGACAGTTCCCTACGAGCAGTACTTC. Encoded protein: CASSDSKTVPYEQYF.